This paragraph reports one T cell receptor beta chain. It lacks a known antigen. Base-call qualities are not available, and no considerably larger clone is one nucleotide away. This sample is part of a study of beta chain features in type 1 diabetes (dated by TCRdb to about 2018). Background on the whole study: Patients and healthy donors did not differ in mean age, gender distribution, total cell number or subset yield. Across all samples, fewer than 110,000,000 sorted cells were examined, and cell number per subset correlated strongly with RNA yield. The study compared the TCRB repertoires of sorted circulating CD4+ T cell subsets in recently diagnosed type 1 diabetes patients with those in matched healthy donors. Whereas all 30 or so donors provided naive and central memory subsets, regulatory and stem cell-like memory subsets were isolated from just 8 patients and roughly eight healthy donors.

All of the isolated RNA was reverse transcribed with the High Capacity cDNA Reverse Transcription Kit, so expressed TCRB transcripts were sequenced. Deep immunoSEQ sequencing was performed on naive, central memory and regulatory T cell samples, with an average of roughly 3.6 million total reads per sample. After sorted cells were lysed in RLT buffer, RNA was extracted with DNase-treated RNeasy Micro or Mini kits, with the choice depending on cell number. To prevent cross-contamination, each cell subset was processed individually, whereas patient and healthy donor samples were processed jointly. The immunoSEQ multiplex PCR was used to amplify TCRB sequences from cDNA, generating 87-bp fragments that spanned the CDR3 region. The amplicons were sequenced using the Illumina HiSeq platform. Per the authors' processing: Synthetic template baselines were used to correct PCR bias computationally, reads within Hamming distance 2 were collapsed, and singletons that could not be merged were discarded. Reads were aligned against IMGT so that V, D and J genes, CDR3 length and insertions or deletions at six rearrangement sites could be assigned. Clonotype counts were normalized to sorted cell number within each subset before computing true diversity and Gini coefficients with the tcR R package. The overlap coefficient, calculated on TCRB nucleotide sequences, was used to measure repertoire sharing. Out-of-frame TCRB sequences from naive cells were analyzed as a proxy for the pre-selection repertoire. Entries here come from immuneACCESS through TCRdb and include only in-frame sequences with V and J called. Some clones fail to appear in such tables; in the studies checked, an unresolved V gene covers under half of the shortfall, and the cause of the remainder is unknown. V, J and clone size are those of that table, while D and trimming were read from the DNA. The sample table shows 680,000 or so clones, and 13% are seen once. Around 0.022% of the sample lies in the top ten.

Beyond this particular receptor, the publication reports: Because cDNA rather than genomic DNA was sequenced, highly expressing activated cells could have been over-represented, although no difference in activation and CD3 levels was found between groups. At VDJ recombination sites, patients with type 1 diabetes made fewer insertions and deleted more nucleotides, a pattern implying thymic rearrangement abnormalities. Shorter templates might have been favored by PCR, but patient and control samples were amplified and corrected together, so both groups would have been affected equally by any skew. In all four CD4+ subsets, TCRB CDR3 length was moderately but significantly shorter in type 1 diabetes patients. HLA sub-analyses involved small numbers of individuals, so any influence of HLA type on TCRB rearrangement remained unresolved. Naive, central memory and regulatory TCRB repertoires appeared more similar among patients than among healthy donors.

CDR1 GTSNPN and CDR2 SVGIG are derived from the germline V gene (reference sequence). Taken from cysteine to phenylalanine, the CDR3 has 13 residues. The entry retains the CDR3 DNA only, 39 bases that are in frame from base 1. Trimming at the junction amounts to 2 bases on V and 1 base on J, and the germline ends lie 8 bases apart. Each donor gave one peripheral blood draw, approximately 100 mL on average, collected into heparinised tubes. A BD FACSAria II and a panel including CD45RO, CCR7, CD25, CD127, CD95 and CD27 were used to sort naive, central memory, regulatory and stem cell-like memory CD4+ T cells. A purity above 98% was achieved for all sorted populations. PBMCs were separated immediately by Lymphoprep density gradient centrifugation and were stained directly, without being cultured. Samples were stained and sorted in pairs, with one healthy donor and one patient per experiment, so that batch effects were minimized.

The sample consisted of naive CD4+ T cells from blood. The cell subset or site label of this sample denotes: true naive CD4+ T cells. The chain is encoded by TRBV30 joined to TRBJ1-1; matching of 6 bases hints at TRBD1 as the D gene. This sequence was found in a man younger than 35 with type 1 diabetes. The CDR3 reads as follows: CAWSSRGNTEAFF. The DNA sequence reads TGTGCCTGGAGTTCCAGGGGGAACACTGAAGCTTTCTTT.